The sequence of this T cell receptor beta chain was determined in a study of cytomegalovirus exposure and HLA in healthy donors. Study-level information: An early data release held approximately 80 million unique TCRs from HLA-typed donors. Study results and limitations: A later analysis linked a missense DCLRE1C variant to TCR beta V- and J-gene trimming.

The PCR contained 60 Vbeta and 13 Jbeta primers. Some clones are missing from TCRdb's copy, which holds only in-frame ones; the method was immunoSEQ multiplex PCR. The sample holds over 120,000 clones; around 75% are singletons and the top ten take 6.5% to 9%. The CDR3 is made up of 15 amino acids. V was trimmed by 0 bases and J by 4 bases, leaving 13 bases between them. Germline lookup yields CDR1 SGHDT and CDR2 YYEEEE. Concerning this clone itself: What it binds is unknown.

Sequenced input: PBMCs. The gene calls are TRBV5-6 and TRBJ2-5; the D gene is possibly TRBD1 (6 bases). The receptor's source is a man aged 30-40 years in good health and CMV-seronegative. The CDR3 coding sequence is TGTGCCAGCAGCTTGGACAGGGTACAGGCAGAGACCCAGTACTTC. Protein product: CASSLDRVQAETQYF.